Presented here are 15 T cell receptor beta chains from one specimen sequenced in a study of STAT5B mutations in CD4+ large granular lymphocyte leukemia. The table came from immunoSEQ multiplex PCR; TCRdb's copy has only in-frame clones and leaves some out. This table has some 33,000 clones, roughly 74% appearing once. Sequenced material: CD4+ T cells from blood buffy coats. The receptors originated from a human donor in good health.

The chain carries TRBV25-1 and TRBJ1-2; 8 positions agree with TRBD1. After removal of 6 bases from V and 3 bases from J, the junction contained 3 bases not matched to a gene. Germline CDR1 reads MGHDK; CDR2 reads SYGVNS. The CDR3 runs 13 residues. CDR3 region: CASREQGDYGYTF. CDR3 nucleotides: TGTGCCAGCAGGGAACAGGGGGACTATGGCTACACCTTC.

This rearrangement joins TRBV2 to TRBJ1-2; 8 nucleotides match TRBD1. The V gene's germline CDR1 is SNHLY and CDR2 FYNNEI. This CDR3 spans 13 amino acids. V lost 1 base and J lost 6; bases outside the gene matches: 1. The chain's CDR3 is CASSEDRGDGYTF. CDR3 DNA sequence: TGTGCCAGCAGTGAAGACAGGGGGGATGGCTACACCTTC.

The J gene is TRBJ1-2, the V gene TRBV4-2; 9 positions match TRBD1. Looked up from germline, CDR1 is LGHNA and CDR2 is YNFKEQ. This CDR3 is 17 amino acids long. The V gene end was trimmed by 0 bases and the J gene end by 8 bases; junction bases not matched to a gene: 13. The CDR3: CASSQESRRQGVTGYTF. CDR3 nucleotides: TGTGCCAGCAGCCAAGAATCCCGAAGACAGGGGGTCACGGGCTACACCTTC.

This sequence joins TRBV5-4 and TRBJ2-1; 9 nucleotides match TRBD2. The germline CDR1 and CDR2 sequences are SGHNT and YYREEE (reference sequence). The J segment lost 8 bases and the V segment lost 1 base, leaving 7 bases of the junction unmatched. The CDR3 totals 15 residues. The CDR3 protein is CASSLLAGRWDEQFF. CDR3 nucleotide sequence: TGTGCCAGCAGCTTGCTAGCGGGACGGTGGGATGAGCAGTTCTTC. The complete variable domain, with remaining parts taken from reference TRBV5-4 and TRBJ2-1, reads ETGVTQSPTHLIKTRGQQVTLRCSSQSGHNTVSWYQQALGQGPQFIFQYYREEENGRGNFPPRFSGLQFPNYSSELNVNALELDDSALYLCASSLLAGRWDEQFFGPGTRLTVL.

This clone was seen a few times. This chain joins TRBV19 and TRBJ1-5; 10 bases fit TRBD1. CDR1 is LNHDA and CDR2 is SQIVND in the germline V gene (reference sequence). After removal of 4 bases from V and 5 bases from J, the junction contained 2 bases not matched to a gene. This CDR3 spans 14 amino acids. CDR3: CASSNGQGDQPQHF. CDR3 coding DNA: TGTGCCAGTAGTAACGGACAGGGGGATCAGCCCCAGCATTTT.

The DNA of the CDR3 is TGTGCCAGCAGTGAATCAGATTCACCCCTCCACTTT. It yields the protein CASSESDSPLHF. The V gene is TRBV6-1, the J gene TRBJ1-6, with D unclear. Germline V gene sequence: CDR1 MNHNS, CDR2 SASEGT. This CDR3 spans 12 amino acids. Trimming removed 2 bases from V and 8 bases from J, with 4 bases in between.

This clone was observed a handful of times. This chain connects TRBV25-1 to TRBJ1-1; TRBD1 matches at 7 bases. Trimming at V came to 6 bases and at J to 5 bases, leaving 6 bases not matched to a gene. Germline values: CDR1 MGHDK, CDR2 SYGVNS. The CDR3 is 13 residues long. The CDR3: CASRQGVSTEAFF. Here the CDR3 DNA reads TGTGCCAGCAGGCAGGGGGTTAGTACTGAAGCTTTCTTT.

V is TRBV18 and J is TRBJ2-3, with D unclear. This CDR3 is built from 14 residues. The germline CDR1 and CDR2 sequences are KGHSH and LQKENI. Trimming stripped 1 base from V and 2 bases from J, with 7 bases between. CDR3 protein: CASSPQGYTDTQYF. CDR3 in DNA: TGTGCCAGCTCACCACAGGGATACACAGATACGCAGTATTTT. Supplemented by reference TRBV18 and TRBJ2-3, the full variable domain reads NAGVMQNPRHLVRRRGQEARLRCSPMKGHSHVYWYRQLPEEGLKFMVYLQKENIIDESGMPKERFSAEFPKEGPSILRIQQVVRGDSAAYFCASSPQGYTDTQYFGPGTRLTVL.

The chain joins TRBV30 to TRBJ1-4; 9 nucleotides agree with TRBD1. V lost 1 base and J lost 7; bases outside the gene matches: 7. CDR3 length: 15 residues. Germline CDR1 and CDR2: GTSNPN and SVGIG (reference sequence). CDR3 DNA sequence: TGTGCCTGGAGTGCCTGGGACAGGGACGTTGAAAAACTGTTTTTT. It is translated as CAWSAWDRDVEKLFF.

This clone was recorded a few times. The CDR3 region has the DNA TGTGCCACCTCCTCCATTGGCAGGGAGGCTGAAGCTTTCTTT. This sequence encodes CATSSIGREAEAFF. This chain joins TRBV10-3 and TRBJ1-1; D is possibly TRBD1 (5 bases). V gave up 10 bases and J gave up 6 bases, with 21 bases separating them. The CDR3 spans 14 residues. Looked up from germline, CDR1 is ENHRY and CDR2 is SYGVKD.

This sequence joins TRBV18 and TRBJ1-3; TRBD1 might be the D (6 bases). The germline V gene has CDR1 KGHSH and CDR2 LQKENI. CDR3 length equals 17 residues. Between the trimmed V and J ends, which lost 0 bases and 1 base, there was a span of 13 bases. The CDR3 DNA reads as TGTGCCAGCTCACCACCGGGGGGGGGCCCATCTGGAAACACCATATATTTT. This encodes CASSPPGGGPSGNTIYF.

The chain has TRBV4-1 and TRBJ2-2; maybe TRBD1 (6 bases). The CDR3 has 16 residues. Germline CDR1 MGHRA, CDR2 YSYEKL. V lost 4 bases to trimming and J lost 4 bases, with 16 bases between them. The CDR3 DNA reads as TGCGCCAGCAGCCCGACGTCAGGGGCGGTCACCGGGGAGCTGTTTTTT. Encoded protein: CASSPTSGAVTGELFF.

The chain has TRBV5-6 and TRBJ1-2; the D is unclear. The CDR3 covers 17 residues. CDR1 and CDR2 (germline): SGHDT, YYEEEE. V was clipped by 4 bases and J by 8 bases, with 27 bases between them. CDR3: CASSPALSGIREGGYTF. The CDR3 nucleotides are TGTGCCAGCAGCCCGGCTCTGTCCGGGATTCGTGAAGGAGGCTACACCTTC. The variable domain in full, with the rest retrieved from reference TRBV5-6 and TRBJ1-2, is DAGVTQSPTHLIKTRGQQVTLRCSPKSGHDTVSWYQQALGQGPQFIFQYYEEEERQRGNFPDRFSGHQFPNYSSELNVNALLLGDSALYLCASSPALSGIREGGYTFGSGTRLTVV.

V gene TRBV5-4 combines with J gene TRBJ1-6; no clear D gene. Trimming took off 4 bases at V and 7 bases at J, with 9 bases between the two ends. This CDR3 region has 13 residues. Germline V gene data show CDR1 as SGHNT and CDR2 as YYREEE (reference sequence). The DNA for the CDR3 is TGTGCCAGCAGCCTCACAAGAAATTCACCCCTCCACTTT. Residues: CASSLTRNSPLHF.

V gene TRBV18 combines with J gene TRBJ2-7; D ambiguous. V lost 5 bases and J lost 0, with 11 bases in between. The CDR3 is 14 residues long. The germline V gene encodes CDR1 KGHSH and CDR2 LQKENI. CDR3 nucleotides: TGTGCCAGCTCAGGGTTGGACCCCTCCTACGAGCAGTACTTC. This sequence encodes CASSGLDPSYEQYF.